This TCR beta chain came from a study of shared clonotypes between healthy human individuals. General study findings and limits: Generally, naive subsets (rather than memory subsets) showed larger estimated richness. Shared clonotypes: about 5.3% naive CD4, around 3.5% naive CD8, less than 2.5% memory CD4, approximately 0.4% memory CD8.

The CDR3 consists of 14 residues. J lost 2 bases, V lost 3 bases, and 0 bases had no gene match. Germline V gene data show CDR1 as MNHEY and CDR2 as SMNVEV (reference sequence). As for this clone: Its antigen is not identified. The same CDR3 also results from other DNA sequences found in this sample.

Splitting of each subset's genomic DNA was done evenly across several immunoSEQ plates. The table came from immunoSEQ multiplex PCR; TCRdb's copy has only in-frame clones and leaves some out. The sample comprises under 2,000,000 clones, just under 95% of which are singletons, and 0.9% to 1.5% rests with the top ten. The naive CD8 subset, CD45RO-negative cells positively selected for CCR7, excluded terminally differentiated effector memory CD45RA+ cells. Sequenced material: naive CD8+ T cells sorted from blood. This sequence joins TRBV27 and TRBJ2-7; 11 bases are shared with TRBD2. This TCR derives from a man between 18 and 35 years old in good health. The DNA of the CDR3 is TGTGCCAGCAGTTTTAGCGGGGGGGCCTACGAGCAGTACTTC. Translating gives CASSFSGGAYEQYF.